The entry below gives a single T cell receptor (beta chain) sequence along with its context. The data are from a study of blood T cell repertoires in COVID-19. In the study overall: The samples span acute and convalescent COVID-19 from the United States, Italy and Spain. The cDNA or gDNA used as material had been derived from T cells, B-cell-depleted T cells, or PBMCs.

Authors' analysis steps: Estimation of nucleated cell counts was performed using reference gene primer amplification. TCRdb's table, derived via immunoSEQ multiplex PCR, lists solely in-frame clones and lacks some. Clonal size and the V and J genes are those of that table, whereas D and trimming came from the DNA. The data show about 45,000 clones, approximately 90% seen once. The TCR was taken from a woman of 80 years or more in a cohort sampled during active or convalescent COVID-19. The material sequenced was peripheral blood.

In DNA form, the CDR3 reads TGTGCCAGCAGTCCGGGACTTACCGAGCAGTACTTC. Protein product: CASSPGLTEQYF. The chain uses TRBV12-3 or TRBV12-4 and TRBJ2-7, with D possibly being TRBD2 (6 bases). The CDR3 runs 12 residues. Trimming removed 5 bases at V and 6 bases at J, with 11 bases between.